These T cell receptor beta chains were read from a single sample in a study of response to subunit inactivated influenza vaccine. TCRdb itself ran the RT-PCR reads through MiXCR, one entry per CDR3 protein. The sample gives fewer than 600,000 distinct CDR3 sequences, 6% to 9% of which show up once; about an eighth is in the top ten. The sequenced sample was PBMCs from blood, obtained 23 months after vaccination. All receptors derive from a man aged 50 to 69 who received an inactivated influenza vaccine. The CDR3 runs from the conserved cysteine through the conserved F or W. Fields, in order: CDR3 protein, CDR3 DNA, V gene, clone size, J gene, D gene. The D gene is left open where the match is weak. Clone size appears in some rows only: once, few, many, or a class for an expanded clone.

cdr3_aa: CASSRHGRGGRYEQFF
cdr3_nt: TGTGCCAGCAGCCGCCACGGGCGGGGGGGCCGCTATGAGCAGTTCTTC
v_call: TRBV4-2
clone_size: NA
j_call: TRBJ2-1
d_call: TRBD2

cdr3_aa: CASTLGDPGDYGYTF
cdr3_nt: TGTGCCAGCACTTTAGGGGATCCCGGGGACTATGGCTACACCTTC
v_call: TRBV28
clone_size: few
j_call: TRBJ1-2
d_call: NA

cdr3_aa: CAITEGLAGDNEQFF
cdr3_nt: TGTGCCATCACAGAAGGACTAGCGGGAGATAATGAGCAGTTCTTC
v_call: TRBV10-3
clone_size: NA
j_call: TRBJ2-1
d_call: TRBD2

cdr3_aa: CATSRDQGPETQYF
cdr3_nt: TGTGCCACCAGCAGAGATCAGGGGCCAGAGACCCAGTACTTC
v_call: TRBV15
clone_size: many
j_call: TRBJ2-5
d_call: NA

cdr3_aa: CASSLFPDSRTGELFF
cdr3_nt: TGCGCCAGCAGCTTGTTCCCTGACAGTCGGACCGGGGAGCTGTTTTTT
v_call: TRBV5-1
clone_size: NA
j_call: TRBJ2-2
d_call: NA

cdr3_aa: CSVSGQGELFYEQYF
cdr3_nt: TGCAGCGTTTCCGGACAGGGTGAATTATTCTACGAGCAGTACTTC
v_call: TRBV29-1
clone_size: many
j_call: TRBJ2-7
d_call: TRBD1

cdr3_aa: CASSLGPGHKSPLHF
cdr3_nt: TGTGCCAGCAGCTTGGGTCCGGGCCACAAAAGCCCCCTCCACTTT
v_call: TRBV5-6
clone_size: many
j_call: TRBJ1-6
d_call: NA

cdr3_aa: CASSVSLENYANTGELFF
cdr3_nt: TGTGCCAGCAGCGTTTCCCTCGAGAATTACGCGAACACCGGGGAGCTGTTTTTT
v_call: TRBV6-1
clone_size: NA
j_call: TRBJ2-2
d_call: NA

cdr3_aa: CASSQDRVNTEAFF
cdr3_nt: TGCGCCAGCAGCCAAGATCGGGTGAACACTGAAGCTTTCTTT
v_call: TRBV3-1
clone_size: many
j_call: TRBJ1-1
d_call: NA

cdr3_aa: CSVGPPGGNTEAFF
cdr3_nt: TGCAGCGTTGGGCCCCCAGGGGGCAACACTGAAGCTTTCTTT
v_call: TRBV29-1
clone_size: many
j_call: TRBJ1-1
d_call: TRBD1

cdr3_aa: CASSQGAQPKNIQYF
cdr3_nt: TGCGCCAGCAGCCAAGGAGCCCAGCCTAAAAACATTCAGTACTTC
v_call: TRBV4-3
clone_size: many
j_call: TRBJ2-4
d_call: NA

cdr3_aa: CASSRQGTYEQYF
cdr3_nt: TGCGCCAGCAGCCGACAGGGCACCTACGAGCAGTACTTC
v_call: TRBV4-3
clone_size: many
j_call: TRBJ2-7
d_call: TRBD1

cdr3_aa: CSARPTVRDRTGELFF
cdr3_nt: TGCAGTGCTAGACCTACCGTTCGGGATCGAACTGGGGAGCTGTTTTTT
v_call: TRBV20-1
clone_size: NA
j_call: TRBJ2-2
d_call: NA

cdr3_aa: CASRPLGLAGVVDTQYF
cdr3_nt: TGTGCCAGCAGACCCTTAGGACTAGCGGGAGTCGTGGATACGCAGTATTTT
v_call: TRBV28
clone_size: NA
j_call: TRBJ2-3
d_call: TRBD2

cdr3_aa: CSARATASYEQYF
cdr3_nt: TGCAGTGCTAGAGCGACAGCCTCCTACGAGCAGTACTTC
v_call: TRBV20-1
clone_size: few
j_call: TRBJ2-7
d_call: NA